Listed here are 8 T cell receptor beta chains from one sample, sequenced in a study of T cell responses to AZD1222 COVID-19 vaccine. Some clones are missing from TCRdb's copy, which holds only in-frame ones; the method was immunoSEQ multiplex PCR. The sample yields roughly 130,000 clones, about 90% seen once. Sequencing was performed on peripheral blood, taken on day 0 of AZD1222 vaccination. The source of these receptors is an adult in good health.

J is TRBJ1-4 and V is TRBV6-5, with D hard to call. Trimming removed 0 bases from V and 5 bases from J, with 7 bases in between. There are 14 residues in the CDR3. The germline gives CDR1 MNHEY, CDR2 SVGAGI. The CDR3 DNA reads TGTGCCAGCAGTTACTCGAGTGGAAATGAAAAACTGTTTTTT. This sequence encodes CASSYSSGNEKLFF.

The chain carries TRBV27 and TRBJ2-1, with D possibly TRBD2 on 6 matching bases. CDR3 length: 16 residues. Trimming took 0 bases from V and 6 from J, leaving 15 bases between them. Germline-derived CDR1 and CDR2 are MNHEY and SMNVEV (reference sequence). The CDR3 sequence is CASSLSELAFGNEQFF. The CDR3 nucleotides are TGTGCCAGCAGTTTATCGGAACTAGCTTTTGGCAATGAGCAGTTCTTC.

The rearrangement links TRBV27 to TRBJ2-2, with D unresolved. The CDR3 consists of 18 residues. The germline gives CDR1 MNHEY, CDR2 SMNVEV (reference sequence). Trimming pared 3 bases from V and 3 bases from J, leaving 20 bases between. CDR3 nucleotide sequence: TGTGCCAGCAGTTTGAGTAGTAAGGTGCTTACCTACACCGGGGAGCTGTTTTTT. Amino acid sequence: CASSLSSKVLTYTGELFF.

This chain connects TRBV19 to TRBJ1-5, with D possibly matching TRBD1 (6 bases). Per germline, CDR1 LNHDA and CDR2 SQIVND (reference sequence). The CDR3 has 19 amino acids. V was clipped by 6 bases and J by 1 base, with 25 bases between them. CDR3: CASSLTRNRVRGSNQPQHF. CDR3 nucleotides: TGTGCCAGTAGCCTGACCCGAAACAGGGTGAGGGGGAGCAATCAGCCCCAGCATTTT. The full variable domain, rest sourced from reference TRBV19 and TRBJ1-5, is DGGITQSPKYLFRKEGQNVTLSCEQNLNHDAMYWYRQDPGQGLRLIYYSQIVNDFQKGDIAEGYSVSREKKESFPLTVTSAQKNPTAFYLCASSLTRNRVRGSNQPQHFGDGTRLSIL.

The V and J genes are TRBV29-1 and TRBJ2-1, with D possibly being TRBD1 (6 bases). V dropped 5 bases and J dropped 8 bases, with 16 bases sitting between them. Germline V CDR1 and CDR2: SQVTM, ANQGSEA. The CDR3 has 13 amino acids. The CDR3 reads CSVPAGVLDEQFF. The CDR3 DNA reads TGCAGCGTTCCGGCAGGGGTCCTCGATGAGCAGTTCTTC.

The rearrangement uses TRBV10-3 and TRBJ1-1; D not certain. V was pared by 6 bases and J by 2 bases, with 16 bases between. CDR1 and CDR2 from the germline V gene are ENHRY and SYGVKD. The CDR3 length is 15 residues. The CDR3 DNA sequence: TGTGCCATCAGGCCTCAAGAAGGGCGAAACACTGAAGCTTTCTTT. It specifies CAIRPQEGRNTEAFF.

This chain links TRBV4-1 with TRBJ1-5; no clear D gene. Per germline, CDR1 MGHRA and CDR2 YSYEKL. The V end lost 0 bases, the J end lost 9 bases, and 9 bases lay between the germline ends. CDR3 length: 13 residues. This chain's CDR3 is CASSQDEGPPQHF. CDR3 nucleotides: TGCGCCAGCAGCCAAGATGAGGGTCCGCCCCAGCATTTT.

The rearrangement joins TRBV28 to TRBJ1-2, with D maybe TRBD1 (5 bases). Germline loops: CDR1 MDHEN, CDR2 SYDVKM. The V end was cut by 2 bases, the J end by 2 bases, with 9 bases between. CDR3 size: 14 residues. CDR3 bases: TGTGCCAGCAGTTTAAGCGGGACCAACTATGGCTACACCTTC. This sequence encodes CASSLSGTNYGYTF.